Below, 20 T cell receptor beta chains from the same sample are listed, as sequenced in a study of blood T cell repertoires in COVID-19. Assay used: immunoSEQ multiplex PCR; TCRdb lists only in-frame clones, some missing. The data show roughly 160,000 clones, with 70% to 80% seen just once and 15% to 20% held by the top ten. Material: PBMCs or T cells enriched from blood (not recorded which). These receptors were taken from a woman aged 65 to 85 in a cohort exposed to, infected with or recovered from COVID-19 (not recorded which).

CDR3 DNA: TGTGCCAGCAGCCTGGACATCACAGATACGCAGTATTTT. Translation: CASSLDITDTQYF. The chain couples TRBV3-1 (or the pseudogene TRBV3-2) to TRBJ2-3; D might be TRBD1 (5 bases). CDR1 and CDR2 from the germline V gene are LGHDT and YNNKEL (reference sequence). Trimming removed 4 bases from V and 2 bases from J, with 7 bases in between. The CDR3 totals 13 residues.

The J gene is TRBJ1-6, the V gene TRBV7-9; D gene uncertain. The V end was cut by 1 base, the J end by 7 bases, with 8 bases between. Germline CDR1 reads SEHNR; CDR2 reads FQNEAQ (reference sequence). The CDR3 spans 14 residues. CDR3 sequence (DNA): TGTGCCAGCAGCTTAGGGACTCAAAATTCACCCCTCCACTTT. It specifies CASSLGTQNSPLHF.

The V and J genes are TRBV28 and TRBJ2-1; 10 nucleotides line up with TRBD2. From germline, CDR1 is MDHEN and CDR2 SYDVKM. The CDR3 totals 16 residues. V trimming: 5 bases; J trimming: 5 bases; junction bases outside the gene matches: 9. The CDR3 sequence: CASSPPGLAVNNEQFF. Here the CDR3 DNA reads TGTGCCAGCAGTCCACCTGGACTAGCGGTTAACAATGAGCAGTTCTTC.

The chain joins TRBV24-1 to TRBJ2-7, with D perhaps TRBD2 (5 bases). V lost 4 bases, J lost 4 bases, and 7 bases lay in between. The CDR3 sequence is 12 residues long. Germline V gene data show CDR1 as KGHDR and CDR2 as SFDVKD. CDR3 loop: CATSERGYEQYF. Here the CDR3 DNA reads TGTGCCACCAGTGAACGGGGTTACGAGCAGTACTTC.

The chain recombines TRBV18 with TRBJ1-2, with 7 bases aligning to TRBD1. Looked up from germline, CDR1 is KGHSH and CDR2 is LQKENI. V lost 4 bases to trimming and J lost 5 bases; unmatched junction nucleotides: 4. The CDR3 contains 13 residues. CDR3 sequence reads: CASSLDRVYGYTF. In DNA, the CDR3 is TGTGCCAGCTCACTCGACAGGGTATATGGCTACACCTTC.

This clone is a singleton in its sample. The chain carries TRBV5-1 and TRBJ1-6; D not resolved. V lost 3 bases and J lost 3, with 10 bases in between. The CDR3 contains 15 residues. CDR1 and CDR2 (germline): SGHRS, YFSETQ. CDR3 amino acids: CASSSVGNYNSPLHF. DNA of the CDR3: TGCGCCAGCAGCTCCGTCGGGAACTATAATTCACCCCTCCACTTT.

The chain combines TRBV7-9 with TRBJ2-5; 10 bases agree with TRBD2. Losses at the gene ends were 1 base for V and 2 bases for J; bases not matched to a gene: 1. The CDR3 consists of 15 residues. In germline, CDR1 is SEHNR, CDR2 FQNEAQ (reference sequence). Here the CDR3 DNA reads TGTGCCAGCAGCTTAGGGACTAGCGGACAAGAGACCCAGTACTTC. Residues: CASSLGTSGQETQYF.

The rearrangement joins TRBV19 to TRBJ1-3; no clear D. The CDR3 contains 14 residues. Looked up from germline, CDR1 is LNHDA and CDR2 is SQIVND (reference sequence). The ends were cut back, 3 bases at V and 2 bases at J, with 8 bases in the middle. The CDR3 DNA follows: TGTGCCAGTAGTATTGGCTCAGCTGGAAACACCATATATTTT. It translates to CASSIGSAGNTIYF.

The V call is TRBV3-1 (or the pseudogene TRBV3-2), the J call TRBJ1-2; D unresolved. The CDR3 spans 15 residues. V was trimmed by 1 base and J by 4 bases, leaving 13 bases between them. Germline V gene lookup returns CDR1 LGHDT and CDR2 YNNKEL (reference sequence). The chain's CDR3 is CASSQVAKGGYGYTF. The CDR3 region has the DNA TGTGCCAGCAGCCAAGTCGCGAAGGGAGGCTATGGCTACACCTTC.

The V and J genes are TRBV27 and TRBJ2-5; unclear D gene. The V and J ends lost 5 bases and 9 bases respectively, with 16 bases between them. Germline V gives CDR1 MNHEY, CDR2 SMNVEV (reference sequence). This CDR3 region has 13 residues. CDR3 in DNA: TGTGCCAGCAGTCTTACCCCCTATTTGGCCCAGTACTTC. It translates to CASSLTPYLAQYF.

The J gene is TRBJ2-3, the V gene TRBV5-1; D is undetermined. The CDR3 totals 12 residues. Germline V gene sequence: CDR1 SGHRS, CDR2 YFSETQ. Trimming took 1 base from V and 4 from J, leaving 4 bases between them. CDR3 amino acids: CASSLLSDTQYF. The CDR3 DNA is TGCGCCAGCAGCTTGCTCTCAGATACGCAGTATTTT.

This clone was found a few times. The chain has TRBV28 and TRBJ2-2; 8 positions agree with TRBD2. From germline, CDR1 is MDHEN and CDR2 SYDVKM. CDR3 size: 16 residues. The trim removed 7 bases at V and 2 bases at J, leaving 9 bases unmatched. CDR3 sequence (DNA): TGTGCCAGCATCCTTTCGGGACTAGTTAACACCGGGGAGCTGTTTTTT. This sequence encodes CASILSGLVNTGELFF. The full variable domain, rest sourced from reference TRBV28 and TRBJ2-2, is DVKVTQSSRYLVKRTGEKVFLECVQDMDHENMFWYRQDPGLGLRLIYFSYDVKMKEKGDIPEGYSVSREKKERFSLILESASTNQTSMYLCASILSGLVNTGELFFGEGSRLTVL.

This rearrangement joins TRBV6-5 to TRBJ1-1; 7 bases map to TRBD1. The CDR3 has 13 amino acids. V trimming: 6 bases; J trimming: 5 bases; junction bases outside the gene matches: 6. Germline loops: CDR1 MNHEY, CDR2 SVGAGI. The CDR3 nucleotides read TGTGCCAGCAGGAAAACAGGGGAGACTGAAGCTTTCTTT. It yields the protein CASRKTGETEAFF.

This clone showed up just a few times. The gene calls are TRBV11-3 and TRBJ2-3; TRBD1 is a possible D gene (6 bases). CDR1 SGHNT and CDR2 YENEEA come from the germline V gene. With 3 bases removed from V and 1 base from J, the gap between germline ends came to 8 bases. The CDR3 totals 14 residues. The CDR3 DNA sequence: TGTGCCAGCAGCTTCAGACAGGGCACAGATACGCAGTATTTT. This translates into CASSFRQGTDTQYF.

The gene calls are TRBV6-5 and TRBJ2-7, with TRBD1 matching 8 bases. The CDR3 runs to 14 residues. J lost 7 bases, V lost 2 bases, and 7 bases had no gene match. Germline V gene data show CDR1 as MNHEY and CDR2 as SVGAGI. The CDR3: CASSYGQGAGEQYF. The CDR3 DNA reads as TGTGCCAGCAGTTACGGGCAGGGGGCTGGTGAGCAGTACTTC.

This chain's CDR3 is CASRRQGSYEQYF. For the CDR3, the DNA is TGTGCCAGCAGACGACAGGGGTCCTACGAGCAGTACTTC. This rearrangement joins TRBV6-5 to TRBJ2-7; 8 nucleotides align to TRBD1. Per the germline V gene, CDR1 is MNHEY and CDR2 is SVGAGI. This CDR3 comprises 13 residues. Germline trimming cut 6 bases from V and 1 base from J; bases unmatched to any gene: 2.

This clone was counted once. The genes are TRBV3-1 (or the pseudogene TRBV3-2) and TRBJ2-3, with 8 nucleotides matching TRBD2. V trimming: 5 bases; J trimming: 0 bases; junction bases outside the gene matches: 7. The CDR3 sequence is 16 residues long. CDR1 LGHDT and CDR2 YNNKEL come from the germline V gene (reference sequence). CDR3 DNA sequence: TGTGCCAGCAGCATTCGGGAGGGTCGGAGCACAGATACGCAGTATTTT. As protein: CASSIREGRSTDTQYF.

The V call is TRBV7-2, the J call TRBJ1-5, with D hard to call. From germline, CDR1 is SGHTA and CDR2 FQGNSA. The CDR3 covers 13 residues. V gave up 3 bases and J gave up 7 bases, with 10 bases separating them. The CDR3 here is CASSFYGGQPQHF. In DNA, the CDR3 is TGTGCCAGCAGCTTTTATGGAGGACAGCCCCAGCATTTT.

The genes are TRBV5-4 and TRBJ1-2, with D possibly TRBD1 on 5 matching bases. The CDR3 is made up of 16 amino acids. V was clipped by 5 bases and J by 5 bases, with 22 bases between them. The germline CDR1 and CDR2 sequences are SGHNT and YYREEE (reference sequence). CDR3 DNA sequence: TGTGCCAGCAGTTCCCGGGAGGGCAGGGTTAAATATGGCTACACCTTC. Protein product: CASSSREGRVKYGYTF.

The CDR3 nucleotides read TGTGCCACCAGCAGAGAATGGACTAGCGGATACAATGAGCAGTTCTTC. The encoded protein is CATSREWTSGYNEQFF. This sequence joins TRBV15 and TRBJ2-1; 10 nucleotides align to TRBD2. Per germline, CDR1 LNHNV and CDR2 YYDKDF (reference sequence). V was clipped by 0 bases and J by 4 bases; unmatched bases: 3. The CDR3 is 16 residues long.